This TCR beta chain was recorded in a study of shared clonotypes between healthy human individuals. At the level of the study: Three plates each covered CD4 naive and memory; CD8 naive two, CD8 memory one.

The naive CD8 population came from CD45RO-negative cells selected for CCR7, without terminally differentiated effector memory CD45RA+ cells. The study enrolled healthy HIV-negative adults without recent acute infections or vaccinations as donors. Study-level findings and limits: Rarefaction showed sorted-subset sequencing was incomplete despite large depth. Among donors, sharing of clonotypes was expected to be affected by sequencing depth.

TCRdb's copy holds only in-frame clones and misses some; the assay was immunoSEQ multiplex PCR. Of about 1,800,000 clones in the sample, approximately 95% are singletons; the top ten hold around 1.2%. Concerning this clone itself: Its target is unknown.

V was clipped by 7 bases and J by 11 bases, with 15 bases between them. The germline CDR1 and CDR2 sequences are MNHNS and SASEGT. The CDR3 spans 11 residues. The specimen was naive CD8+ T cells sorted from blood. The clonotype was recovered from a man between 18 and 35 years old in good health. The chain employs TRBV6-1 and TRBJ2-7; D ambiguous. Here the CDR3 reads CASTPGLVKYF. The CDR3 DNA follows: TGTGCCAGCACCCCCGGGTTGGTTAAGTACTTC.